The 15 T cell receptor beta chains below come from one sample, sequenced in a study of blood T cell repertoires in COVID-19. The repertoire was sequenced with immunoSEQ multiplex PCR; TCRdb's copy has only in-frame clones and lacks some. Here the sample spans 90,000 to 130,000 clones, approximately 86% being singletons. Sequencing was carried out using peripheral blood. The receptors stem from a man aged 40-49 years with acute or convalescent COVID-19.

J is TRBJ2-5 and V is TRBV27, with TRBD2 matching over 9 bases. CDR3 length: 15 residues. The germline CDR1 and CDR2 sequences are MNHEY and SMNVEV (reference sequence). V gave up 0 bases and J gave up 4 bases; unmatched junction bases: 3. The CDR3 sequence: CASSLSVSGRETQYF. CDR3 DNA: TGTGCCAGCAGTTTATCTGTTAGCGGGAGAGAGACCCAGTACTTC.

This clone has more than one count but fewer than ten. The chain has TRBV2 and TRBJ1-5; TRBD1 is a possible D gene (6 bases). The germline gives CDR1 SNHLY, CDR2 FYNNEI. Trimming removed 7 bases at V and 4 bases at J, with 17 bases between. The CDR3 length is 15 residues. The CDR3 reads CASNLKGGSNQPQHF. The CDR3 DNA is TGTGCCAGCAATCTGAAAGGGGGATCGAATCAGCCCCAGCATTTT. The whole variable domain, filled in from reference TRBV2 and TRBJ1-5, reads EPEVTQTPSHQVTQMGQEVILRCVPISNHLYFYWYRQILGQKVEFLVSFYNNEISEKSEIFDDQFSVERPDGSNFTLKIRSTKLEDSAMYFCASNLKGGSNQPQHFGDGTRLSIL.

The V call is TRBV4-2, the J call TRBJ2-1; 7 positions match TRBD1. This CDR3 has 12 residues. Looked up from germline, CDR1 is LGHNA and CDR2 is YNFKEQ. With V trimmed by 7 bases and J by 5 bases, 2 bases remained unmatched. CDR3 protein: CASKGQNNEQFF. In nucleotides, the CDR3 is TGTGCCAGCAAGGGACAGAACAATGAGCAGTTCTTC.

CDR3 in DNA: TGCAGCGTTGATGGACTCTCTGCAGATACGCAGTATTTT. Translating it yields CSVDGLSADTQYF. The J gene is TRBJ2-3, the V gene TRBV29-1, with D maybe TRBD2 (5 bases). The CDR3 extends over 13 amino acids. The germline CDR1 and CDR2 sequences are SQVTM and ANQGSEA. Trimming took 3 bases from V and 4 from J, leaving 11 bases between them.

This chain links TRBV19 with TRBJ2-7, with D possibly being TRBD1 (5 bases). The CDR3 runs 13 residues. The germline V gene has CDR1 LNHDA and CDR2 SQIVND (reference sequence). V lost 3 bases and J 2 bases, leaving 8 bases between the germline ends. The DNA of the CDR3 is TGTGCCAGTAGTATGGCAGGGACCTACGAGCAGTACTTC. It codes for CASSMAGTYEQYF.

The genes are TRBV5-1 and TRBJ1-1; 8 bases are shared with TRBD1. This CDR3 spans 16 amino acids. The ends lost 2 bases at V and 3 bases at J; junction bases unmatched: 9. Germline values: CDR1 SGHRS, CDR2 YFSETQ. CDR3 residues: CASSFSFDRGDTEAFF. The CDR3 DNA follows: TGCGCCAGCAGCTTTTCCTTCGACAGGGGTGACACTGAAGCTTTCTTT.

Only a few counts were recorded for this clone. This specimen includes other DNA sequences encoding the same CDR3. CDR3 region: CASSLSTGGTGELFF. The CDR3 DNA reads TGTGCCAGCAGCTTATCGACAGGGGGCACCGGGGAGCTGTTTTTT. The V gene is TRBV11-3, the J gene TRBJ2-2; 9 bases agree with TRBD1. The ends lost 2 bases at V and 4 bases at J; junction bases unmatched: 2. The CDR3 sequence is 15 residues long. CDR1 is SGHNT and CDR2 is YENEEA in the germline V gene. The full variable domain, with the rest looked up from reference TRBV11-3 and TRBJ2-2, is EAGVVQSPRYKIIEKKQPVAFWCNPISGHNTLYWYLQNLGQGPELLIRYENEEAVDDSQLPKDRFSAERLKGVDSTLKIQPAELGDSAVYLCASSLSTGGTGELFFGEGSRLTVL.

This clone was observed a single time. This chain uses TRBV10-2 with TRBJ2-1; TRBD2 matches at 9 bases. This CDR3 has 15 residues. Germline loops: CDR1 WSHSY, CDR2 SAAADI. J gave up 4 bases and V 8 bases, and 9 bases lay outside the gene matches. The CDR3 DNA reads TGCGCCAGCGGTCGACTAGCGGCCTTATACAATGAGCAGTTCTTC. Protein: CASGRLAALYNEQFF.

The chain employs TRBV5-4 and TRBJ1-2; the D gene is possibly TRBD1 (5 bases). With 0 bases removed from V and 1 base from J, the gap between germline ends came to 13 bases. Germline CDR1 and CDR2: SGHNT and YYREEE (reference sequence). The CDR3 consists of 16 residues. This chain's CDR3 is CASSLEAGNVNYGYTF. As DNA, the CDR3 is TGTGCCAGCAGCTTGGAAGCAGGGAACGTTAACTATGGCTACACCTTC.

The V call is TRBV5-1, the J call TRBJ2-1; D is unclear. Germline CDR1 is SGHRS and CDR2 is YFSETQ. The germline V and J ends were trimmed by 4 bases and 0 bases, with 11 bases remaining between them. The CDR3 extends over 15 amino acids. CDR3: CASSLKKSSYNEQFF. In DNA form, the CDR3 reads TGCGCCAGCAGCCTTAAAAAGAGCTCCTACAATGAGCAGTTCTTC.

The chain combines TRBV7-9 with TRBJ1-2; D possibly corresponds to TRBD1 (6 bases). The germline CDR1 and CDR2 sequences are SEHNR and FQNEAQ (reference sequence). This CDR3 is built from 16 residues. V was trimmed by 5 bases and J by 3 bases, leaving 19 bases between them. The CDR3 here is CASSLLNRASDYGYTF. DNA for the CDR3: TGTGCCAGCAGCCTACTTAACAGGGCCAGCGACTATGGCTACACCTTC.

This rearrangement joins TRBV5-1 to TRBJ2-3; 11 bases are a match to TRBD2. The CDR3 totals 16 residues. Germline V gene data show CDR1 as SGHRS and CDR2 as YFSETQ. J lost 0 bases, V lost 4 bases, and 4 bases had no gene match. CDR3 nucleotides: TGCGCCAGCAGCCTCAGGACTAGCGGGAGCACAGATACGCAGTATTTT. This codes for CASSLRTSGSTDTQYF.

The chain joins TRBV11-2 to TRBJ2-5; D ambiguous. Germline assignment: CDR1 SGHAT and CDR2 FQNNGV. Trimming removed 1 base at V and 5 bases at J, with 14 bases between. The CDR3 loop spans 15 amino acids. The DNA for the CDR3 is TGTGCCAGCAGCTTAGGTTGGAGACCTGGGGAGACCCAGTACTTC. Residues: CASSLGWRPGETQYF.

V gene TRBV29-1 combines with J gene TRBJ2-1, with 15 bases that match TRBD2. V was pared by 8 bases and J by 6 bases, with 2 bases of the junction left unmatched. CDR3 size: 13 residues. Looked up from germline, CDR1 is SQVTM and CDR2 is ANQGSEA. DNA of the CDR3: TGCAGCTCGGGACTAGCGGGAGGCAATGAGCAGTTCTTC. The encoded protein is CSSGLAGGNEQFF.

The chain is built from TRBV7-9 and TRBJ1-1; D is unresolved. CDR1 is SEHNR, CDR2 FQNEAQ, per germline (reference sequence). The length of the CDR3 is 13 residues. Trimming took off 5 bases at V and 8 bases at J, with 15 bases between the two ends. This CDR3 reads CASSPTEGFEAFF. The CDR3 coding sequence is TGTGCCAGCAGCCCGACCGAGGGTTTCGAAGCTTTCTTT. Looking up the rest from reference TRBV7-9 and TRBJ1-1 gives the full variable domain: DTGVSQNPRHKITKRGQNVTFRCDPISEHNRLYWYRQTLGQGPEFLTYFQNEAQLEKSRLLSDRFSAERPKGSFSTLEIQRTEQGDSAMYLCASSPTEGFEAFFGQGTRLTVV.